The 18 T cell receptor beta chains below were found in one sample sequenced in a study of spatial heterogeneity in lung cancer. TCRdb called the 5' RACE reads again in MiXCR, with one record for every CDR3 protein. In the table there are around 87,000 distinct CDR3 sequences, 9.5% to 15% of which are singletons. The time point was: sample taken at primary tumor resection. In each case, whole RNA from tumor, nontumor lung or frozen PBMC was sequenced unsorted. The sample in question was PBMCs, obtained at surgery. All receptors derive from a male donor with early-stage non-small cell lung cancer.

The chain employs TRBV5-5 and TRBJ2-1; D is tentatively TRBD1 or TRBD2 (5 bases each). From germline, CDR1 is SGHKS and CDR2 YYEKEE (reference sequence). V was clipped by 2 bases and J by 2 bases, with 11 bases between them. The CDR3 extends over 15 amino acids. CDR3 bases: TGTGCCAGCAGCTTTGAGGGGACCCCCTACAATGAGCAGTTCTTC. It yields the protein CASSFEGTPYNEQFF.

In this sample, this clonotype turned up many times. V and J are TRBV5-8 and TRBJ2-6; no clear D gene. Per germline, CDR1 SGHTS and CDR2 YDEGEE. The CDR3 has 13 residues. Trimming stripped 1 base from V and 4 bases from J, with 3 bases between. The CDR3 nucleotides read TGTGCCAGCAGCTTGAGAGGGGCCAACGTCCTGACTTTC. Translating gives CASSLRGANVLTF.

This clonotype was picked up a small number of times. The junction and the germline gene differ at one end; a read error may be behind it. The genes are TRBV14 and TRBJ2-1, with 10 bases matching TRBD2. CDR1 and CDR2 from the germline V gene are SGHDN and FVKESK. The CDR3 contains 14 residues. CDR3 amino acids: CASSQDISGRAAVF. CDR3 in DNA: TGTGCCAGCAGCCAAGATATAAGCGGGAGGGCTGCGGTCTTC.

The table lists this clonotype with a few counts. The chain uses TRBV6-1 and TRBJ2-1, with a possible D match to TRBD2 (5 bases). The germline V gene has CDR1 MNHNS and CDR2 SASEGT. CDR3 size: 15 residues. Trimming took off 6 bases at V and 7 bases at J, with 19 bases between the two ends. As DNA, the CDR3 is TGTGCCAGCAGCGGGATGCAGGCTAGGGAGAATGAGCAGTTCTTC. The encoded protein is CASSGMQARENEQFF.

This clonotype was seen more than once but under ten times. The CDR3 loop is CASSWEADTQYF. Written as DNA, the CDR3 is TGTGCCAGCAGTTGGGAGGCAGATACGCAGTATTTT. The gene calls are TRBV12-3 or TRBV12-4 and TRBJ2-3; TRBD2 is a possible D gene (6 bases). CDR3 length equals 12 residues. Deletions cut 4 bases from V and 4 bases from J, with 6 bases between.

This clonotype was counted only a few times. The chain uses TRBV12-3 or TRBV12-4 and TRBJ2-1; 9 bases are a match to TRBD2. V shed 4 bases and J 4 bases; nucleotides not matched to a gene: 2. The CDR3 is made up of 14 amino acids. The CDR3 sequence: CASSYGLAYNEQFF. CDR3 bases: TGTGCCAGCAGTTATGGACTAGCGTACAATGAGCAGTTCTTC.

This clonotype was seen a few times. V gene TRBV25-1 combines with J gene TRBJ2-3; 11 bases align to TRBD2. Germline CDR1 reads MGHDK; CDR2 reads SYGVNS. The CDR3 consists of 15 residues. The junction had 5 bases not matched to a gene; V was cut back by 4 bases and J by 5 bases. The CDR3 loop is CASSGSGGAIDTQYF. The CDR3 nucleotides read TGTGCCAGCAGTGGTAGCGGGGGGGCTATAGATACGCAGTATTTT.

There are many counts of this clonotype. The chain uses TRBV7-9 and TRBJ2-6, with D possibly matching TRBD1 (6 bases). V was clipped by 6 bases and J by 0 bases, with 12 bases between them. Germline V gives CDR1 SEHNR, CDR2 FQNEAQ (reference sequence). This CDR3 spans 16 amino acids. The CDR3 loop reads CASRGTIYSGANVLTF. The CDR3 DNA reads TGTGCCAGCAGGGGGACAATATACTCTGGGGCCAACGTCCTGACTTTC. Using reference TRBV7-9 and TRBJ2-6 for the parts outside the CDR3, the full variable domain is DTGVSQNPRHKITKRGQNVTFRCDPISEHNRLYWYRQTLGQGPEFLTYFQNEAQLEKSRLLSDRFSAERPKGSFSTLEIQRTEQGDSAMYLCASRGTIYSGANVLTFGAGSRLTVL.

This clonotype came up a few times. The rearrangement uses TRBV27 and TRBJ1-2, with 9 bases lining up with TRBD1. Germline values: CDR1 MNHEY, CDR2 SMNVEV (reference sequence). V was clipped by 6 bases and J by 3 bases; unmatched bases: 2. This CDR3 is 13 amino acids long. The CDR3 loop reads CASRDRGHYGYTF. CDR3 bases: TGTGCCAGCAGGGACAGGGGTCACTATGGCTACACCTTC.

This chain uses TRBV28 with TRBJ2-7; D ambiguous. The CDR3 totals 13 residues. V lost 5 bases, J lost 0 bases, and 8 bases lay in between. Germline V gives CDR1 MDHEN, CDR2 SYDVKM. The CDR3 reads CASSHRFSYEQYF. CDR3 nucleotide sequence: TGTGCCAGCAGTCACCGTTTCTCCTACGAGCAGTACTTC.

This clonotype has more than one count but fewer than ten. The chain is built from TRBV3-1 and TRBJ2-7; D is unclear. Germline CDR1 LGHDT, CDR2 YNNKEL (reference sequence). The ends were cut back, 1 base at V and 6 bases at J, with 10 bases in the middle. This CDR3 region has 13 residues. The CDR3 loop is CASSQGIQAEQYF. The CDR3 bases are TGTGCCAGCAGCCAAGGGATCCAGGCCGAGCAGTACTTC.

The CDR3 DNA follows: TGTGCCAGCAGTCAAACGGGGGGGCACGAGACCCAGTACTTC. Translated: CASSQTGGHETQYF. V is TRBV6-2 or TRBV6-3 and J is TRBJ2-5; the match to TRBD2 covers 8 bases. The J segment lost 5 bases and the V segment lost 5 bases, leaving 7 bases of the junction unmatched. CDR3 length: 14 amino acids. Germline V gives CDR1 MNHEY, CDR2 SVGEGT.

This chain links TRBV20-1 with TRBJ2-7; D is unresolved. Looked up from germline, CDR1 is DFQATT and CDR2 is SNEGSKA (reference sequence). V lost 6 bases, J lost 3 bases, and 15 bases lay in between. This CDR3 is built from 13 residues. CDR3 sequence reads: CSAQNMLSYEQYF. The CDR3 DNA follows: TGCAGTGCACAAAACATGTTAAGCTACGAGCAGTACTTC.

This clonotype has just a few counts. This chain joins TRBV12-3 or TRBV12-4 and TRBJ2-7; 8 nucleotides line up with TRBD2. After removal of 1 base from V and 4 bases from J, the junction contained 6 bases not matched to a gene. The length of the CDR3 is 15 residues. CDR3: CASSLVAGTAYEQYF. The CDR3 DNA sequence: TGTGCCAGCAGTTTAGTAGCGGGGACTGCATACGAGCAGTACTTC.

This clonotype has a count of ten or more. The genes are TRBV11-2 and TRBJ2-3; TRBD2 aligns across 7 bases. Trimming removed 0 bases from V and 2 bases from J; junction bases left unmatched: 2. This CDR3 is built from 15 residues. Germline V gene sequence: CDR1 SGHAT, CDR2 FQNNGV. The CDR3 loop reads CASSLDGRHTDTQYF. DNA for the CDR3: TGTGCCAGCAGCTTAGACGGGAGGCACACAGATACGCAGTATTTT.

A few counts support this clonotype. The rearrangement links TRBV20-1 to TRBJ2-5, with 7 nucleotides matching TRBD1. This CDR3 region has 14 residues. Germline V gene data show CDR1 as DFQATT and CDR2 as SNEGSKA (reference sequence). Trimming cost V 5 bases and J 4 bases; bases outside gene matches: 10. The CDR3 reads CSAPRQGERETQYF. Here the CDR3 DNA reads TGCAGTGCTCCTCGACAGGGAGAACGAGAGACCCAGTACTTC.

V gene TRBV4-3 combines with J gene TRBJ2-7; TRBD1 aligns across 9 bases. Trimming removed 4 bases from V and 4 bases from J; junction bases left unmatched: 8. CDR3 size: 15 residues. From germline, CDR1 is LGHNA and CDR2 YSLEER. CDR3 protein: CASSRGTGSLYEQYF. CDR3 bases: TGCGCCAGCAGCCGAGGGACAGGGTCCCTGTACGAGCAGTACTTC.

The chain joins TRBV19 to TRBJ1-2, with 10 bases aligning to TRBD1. Germline lookup yields CDR1 LNHDA and CDR2 SQIVND (reference sequence). This CDR3 has 13 residues. Germline trimming cut 5 bases from V and 4 bases from J; bases unmatched to any gene: 1. The CDR3 region is CASSRQGAYGYTF. The DNA of the CDR3 is TGTGCCAGTAGTCGACAGGGGGCCTATGGCTACACCTTC.